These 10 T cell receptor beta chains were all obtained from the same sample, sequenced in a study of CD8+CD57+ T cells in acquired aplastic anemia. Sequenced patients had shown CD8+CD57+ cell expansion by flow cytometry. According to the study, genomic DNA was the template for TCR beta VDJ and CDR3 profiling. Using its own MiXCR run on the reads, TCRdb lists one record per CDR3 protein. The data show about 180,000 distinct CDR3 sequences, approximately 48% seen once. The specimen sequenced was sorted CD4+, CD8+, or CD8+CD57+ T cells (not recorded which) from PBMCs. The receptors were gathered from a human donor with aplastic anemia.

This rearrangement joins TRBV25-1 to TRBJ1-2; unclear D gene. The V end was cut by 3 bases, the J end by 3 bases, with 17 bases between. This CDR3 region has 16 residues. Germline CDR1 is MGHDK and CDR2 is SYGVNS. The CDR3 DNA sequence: TGTGCCAGCAGTGATTCCCATGGACGGCTGGACTATGGCTACACCTTC. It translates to CASSDSHGRLDYGYTF.

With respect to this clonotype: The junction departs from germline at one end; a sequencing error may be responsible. CDR3 DNA sequence: TGTGCCAGTAGGACGGACAGCAATAATTCGCCCCTCCACTTT. Translation: CASRTDSNNSPLHF. The chain joins TRBV19 to TRBJ1-6, with D perhaps TRBD1 (6 bases). The CDR3 has 14 residues. Germline V gene sequence: CDR1 LNHDA, CDR2 SQIVND (reference sequence).

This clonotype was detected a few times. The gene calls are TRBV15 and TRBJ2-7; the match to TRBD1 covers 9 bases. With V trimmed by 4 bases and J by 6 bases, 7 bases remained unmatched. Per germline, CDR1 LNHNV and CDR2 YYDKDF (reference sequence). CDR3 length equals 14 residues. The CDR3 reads CATSTRDRDLEQYF. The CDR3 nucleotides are TGTGCCACCAGCACCCGGGACAGGGATCTCGAGCAGTACTTC.

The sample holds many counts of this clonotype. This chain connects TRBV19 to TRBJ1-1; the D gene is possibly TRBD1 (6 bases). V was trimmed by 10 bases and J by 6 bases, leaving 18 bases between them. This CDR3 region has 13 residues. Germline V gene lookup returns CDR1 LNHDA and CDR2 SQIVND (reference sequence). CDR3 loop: CATMGGRFAEAFF. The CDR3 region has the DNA TGTGCCACTATGGGGGGGCGCTTCGCTGAAGCTTTCTTT.

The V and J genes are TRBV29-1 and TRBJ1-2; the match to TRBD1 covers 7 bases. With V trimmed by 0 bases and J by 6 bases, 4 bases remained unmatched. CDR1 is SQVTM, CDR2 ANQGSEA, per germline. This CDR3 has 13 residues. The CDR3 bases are TGCAGCGTTGAAGATAACAGGGGACATGGCTACACCTTC. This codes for CSVEDNRGHGYTF.

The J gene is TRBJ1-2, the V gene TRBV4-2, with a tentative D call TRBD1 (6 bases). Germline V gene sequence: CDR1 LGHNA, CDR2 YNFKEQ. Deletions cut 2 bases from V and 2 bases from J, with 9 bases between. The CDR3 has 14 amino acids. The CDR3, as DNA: TGTGCCAGCAGCCAACGACAGGACAACTATGGCTACACCTTC. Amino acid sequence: CASSQRQDNYGYTF.

The CDR3 region is CAISYSGGGAYEQYF. CDR3 DNA sequence: TGTGCCATCAGTTACTCAGGCGGGGGGGCCTACGAGCAGTACTTC. The V and J genes are TRBV10-3 and TRBJ2-7; 9 bases match TRBD2. V shed 5 bases and J 2 bases; nucleotides not matched to a gene: 7. CDR3 length: 15 residues. Per the germline V gene, CDR1 is ENHRY and CDR2 is SYGVKD.

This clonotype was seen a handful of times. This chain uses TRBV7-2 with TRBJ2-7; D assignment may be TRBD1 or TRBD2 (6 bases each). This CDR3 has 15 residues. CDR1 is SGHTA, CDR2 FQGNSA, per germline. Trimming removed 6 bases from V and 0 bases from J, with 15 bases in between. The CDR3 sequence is CASREQGAGSYEQYF. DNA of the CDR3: TGTGCCAGCAGGGAACAGGGAGCGGGCTCCTACGAGCAGTACTTC. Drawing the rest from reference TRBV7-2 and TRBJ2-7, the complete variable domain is GAGVSQSPSNKVTEKGKDVELRCDPISGHTALYWYRQSLGQGLEFLIYFQGNSAPDKSGLPSDRFSAERTGGSVSTLTIQRTQQEDSAVYLCASREQGAGSYEQYFGPGTRLTVT.

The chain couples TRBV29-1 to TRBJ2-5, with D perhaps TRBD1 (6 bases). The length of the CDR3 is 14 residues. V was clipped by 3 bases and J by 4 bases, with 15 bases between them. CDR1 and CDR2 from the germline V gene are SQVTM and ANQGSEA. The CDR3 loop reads CSVDSRGLGETQYF. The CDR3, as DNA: TGCAGCGTTGACTCCAGGGGATTAGGAGAGACCCAGTACTTC.

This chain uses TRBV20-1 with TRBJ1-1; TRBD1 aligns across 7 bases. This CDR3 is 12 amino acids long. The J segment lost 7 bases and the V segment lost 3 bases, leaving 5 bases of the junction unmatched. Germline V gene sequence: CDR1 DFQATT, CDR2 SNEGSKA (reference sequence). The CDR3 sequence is CSASEGAGEAFF. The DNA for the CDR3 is TGCAGTGCTAGTGAGGGGGCAGGTGAAGCTTTCTTT.